These 17 T cell receptor beta chains share one sample of origin, sequenced in a study of T cell changes during pregnancy in multiple sclerosis. Data came from immunoSEQ multiplex PCR; TCRdb stores just in-frame clones and leaves some out. This table holds 57,000 or so clones, 88% found once. The source was peripheral blood, collected in the first trimester of pregnancy. The receptors shown here come from a female donor with multiple sclerosis, enrolled in a pregnancy study.

The V gene is TRBV9, the J gene TRBJ2-5; D is possibly TRBD2 (6 bases). CDR1 and CDR2 from the germline V gene are SGDLS and YYNGEE. V was clipped by 2 bases and J by 4 bases, with 15 bases between them. The CDR3 loop spans 15 amino acids. In DNA, the CDR3 is TGTGCCAGCAGCGTGTCAGGGACTGAGGGAGAGACCCAGTACTTC. This sequence encodes CASSVSGTEGETQYF.

The CDR3 nucleotides read TGTGCCAGCAGGTCCCATCTAGCGGCAGGCACAGATACGCAGTATTTT. Its translation is CASRSHLAAGTDTQYF. J is TRBJ2-3 and V is TRBV6-6; 7 bases match TRBD2. From germline, CDR1 is MNHNY and CDR2 SVGAGI (reference sequence). The length of the CDR3 is 16 residues. J lost 1 base, V lost 6 bases, and 10 bases had no gene match.

The rearrangement joins TRBV29-1 to TRBJ2-1, with 13 bases identical to TRBD2. The V gene end was trimmed by 2 bases and the J gene end by 9 bases; junction bases not matched to a gene: 13. Germline V gene sequence: CDR1 SQVTM, CDR2 ANQGSEA. CDR3 length equals 17 residues. The CDR3 sequence: CSVENRGLAGLYPEQFF. CDR3 sequence (DNA): TGCAGCGTTGAAAATCGGGGACTAGCGGGATTATACCCTGAGCAGTTCTTC.

CDR3 in DNA: TGTGCCAGCAGCTTAGGGACTAGCGGGAGAGAGACCCAGTACTTC. Translated: CASSLGTSGRETQYF. The chain combines TRBV7-9 with TRBJ2-5; 13 bases agree with TRBD2. The CDR3 contains 15 residues. The germline CDR1 and CDR2 sequences are SEHNR and FQNEAQ (reference sequence). The V gene end was trimmed by 1 base and the J gene end by 4 bases; junction bases not matched to a gene: 0.

The rearrangement uses TRBV10-1 and TRBJ2-5, with D unclear. In germline, CDR1 is WNHNN, CDR2 SYGVQD (reference sequence). V dropped 5 bases and J dropped 4 bases, with 11 bases sitting between them. The CDR3 is made up of 13 amino acids. CDR3 DNA: TGCGCCAGCAGTCCCAGGCTTTCAGAGACCCAGTACTTC. Translating gives CASSPRLSETQYF.

The CDR3, as DNA: TGTGCCAGCAGCCAGGGGGGAACGGAGGTCTCCTACGAGCAGTACTTC. Translation gives CASSQGGTEVSYEQYF. The chain carries TRBV11-3 and TRBJ2-7; possible D gene TRBD1, 7 bases. CDR3 length equals 16 residues. Germline V gives CDR1 SGHNT, CDR2 YENEEA. Between the trimmed V and J ends, which lost 5 bases and 0 bases, there was a span of 17 bases.

This chain links TRBV7-8 with TRBJ2-7; TRBD1 matches at 7 bases. This CDR3 spans 14 amino acids. The trim removed 5 bases at V and 3 bases at J, leaving 7 bases unmatched. CDR1 and CDR2 (germline): SGHVS, FQNEAQ. Written as DNA, the CDR3 is TGTGCCAGCAGCATGAGGGACAGATTCTACGAGCAGTACTTC. Its translation is CASSMRDRFYEQYF.

The rearrangement links TRBV2 to TRBJ2-1; 8 nucleotides align to TRBD2. Germline CDR1 and CDR2: SNHLY and FYNNEI. This CDR3 is built from 16 residues. Unmatched junction bases numbered 6, after V lost 4 bases and J lost 1 base. The DNA for the CDR3 is TGTGCCAGCAGTGGGGATAGCGGGAAATCCTACAATGAGCAGTTCTTC. This gives the protein CASSGDSGKSYNEQFF.

This clone was picked up one time. J is TRBJ1-2 and V is TRBV10-3, with D possibly matching TRBD1 (5 bases). The CDR3 runs 15 residues. Trimming left V 3 bases short and J 0 bases short, with 11 bases between. Germline CDR1 reads ENHRY; CDR2 reads SYGVKD. In DNA form, the CDR3 reads TGTGCCATCAGTGACGTGGGGGGAGCTAACTATGGCTACACCTTC. The encoded protein is CAISDVGGANYGYTF.

The chain employs TRBV7-9 and TRBJ1-3; the D is unclear. Trimming shortened V by 5 bases and J by 3 bases, and 17 bases separated the two germline ends. Germline assignment: CDR1 SEHNR and CDR2 FQNEAQ (reference sequence). The CDR3 has 16 residues. The CDR3 DNA follows: TGTGCCAGCAGCCCAGCGGGAGGGCTGCGTGGAAACACCATATATTTT. Encoded protein: CASSPAGGLRGNTIYF.

The rearrangement joins TRBV29-1 to TRBJ1-2; no clear D. There are 12 residues in the CDR3. V gave up 7 bases and J gave up 4 bases, with 13 bases separating them. CDR1 SQVTM and CDR2 ANQGSEA come from the germline V gene. The CDR3 sequence: CSAGSEGYGYTF. The CDR3 nucleotides are TGCAGCGCGGGGAGTGAAGGCTATGGCTACACCTTC.

This clone was counted a few times. The chain combines TRBV18 with TRBJ2-2, with D possibly matching TRBD1 (6 bases). This CDR3 is built from 12 residues. V was trimmed by 3 bases and J by 10 bases, leaving 9 bases between them. Looked up from germline, CDR1 is KGHSH and CDR2 is LQKENI. The CDR3 loop is CASSPKGEELFF. The CDR3 DNA reads as TGTGCCAGCTCACCGAAGGGGGAGGAGCTGTTTTTT. Filled out from reference TRBV18 and TRBJ2-2, the complete variable domain reads NAGVMQNPRHLVRRRGQEARLRCSPMKGHSHVYWYRQLPEEGLKFMVYLQKENIIDESGMPKERFSAEFPKEGPSILRIQQVVRGDSAAYFCASSPKGEELFFGEGSRLTVL.

Worth noting for this clone: The junction shows a germline mismatch at one end, possibly a read error. The chain is built from TRBV19 and TRBJ1-1; perhaps TRBD1 as D (6 bases). The CDR3 sequence is 11 residues long. The germline V gene has CDR1 LNHDA and CDR2 SQIVND (reference sequence). The CDR3 DNA reads TGTGCCAGTAGTATAGGTGACAGGTTCCATTTT. The encoded protein is CASSIGDRFHF. Together with reference TRBV19 and TRBJ1-1, the CDR3 gives the full variable domain: DGGITQSPKYLFRKEGQNVTLSCEQNLNHDAMYWYRQDPGQGLRLIYYSQIVNDFQKGDIAEGYSVSREKKESFPLTVTSAQKNPTAFYLCASSIGDRFHFGQGTRLTVV.

The gene calls are TRBV30 and TRBJ2-3; TRBD2 aligns across 10 bases. Germline assignment: CDR1 GTSNPN and CDR2 SVGIG (reference sequence). V lost 7 bases, J lost 2 bases, and 15 bases stayed unmatched. The CDR3 is made up of 17 amino acids. The CDR3, as DNA: TGTGCCTTCCTATCTCTAGCGGGAGTCTGGAACACAGATACGCAGTATTTT. It translates to CAFLSLAGVWNTDTQYF.

On this clone: Other DNA sequences of this sample code for an identical CDR3. This rearrangement joins TRBV6-1 to TRBJ2-1, with 12 bases aligning to TRBD2. The V gene's germline CDR1 is MNHNS and CDR2 SASEGT. J lost 4 bases, V lost 2 bases, and 0 bases had no gene match. This CDR3 comprises 15 residues. As DNA, the CDR3 is TGTGCCAGCAGTGAACTAGCGGGAGGGTACAATGAGCAGTTCTTC. As protein: CASSELAGGYNEQFF.

Only a few counts were recorded for this clone. The same CDR3 can be traced to other DNA sequences in this sample. Here the CDR3 reads CASSITVNTEAFF. CDR3 nucleotides: TGTGCCAGTAGCATAACGGTGAACACTGAAGCTTTCTTT. This chain connects TRBV19 to TRBJ1-1; D remains unclear. V lost 6 bases to trimming and J lost 0 bases, with 8 bases between them. The CDR3 length is 13 residues. Germline V gene data show CDR1 as LNHDA and CDR2 as SQIVND (reference sequence).

The rearrangement links TRBV10-3 to TRBJ2-7; 10 bases are shared with TRBD1. The CDR3 is made up of 14 amino acids. The V segment lost 6 bases and the J segment 5 bases; nucleotides outside the gene matches: 7. Germline-derived CDR1 and CDR2 are ENHRY and SYGVKD. CDR3 coding DNA: TGTGCCATCAGGACCGGGACAGGGGACGACGAGCAGTACTTC. As protein: CAIRTGTGDDEQYF.